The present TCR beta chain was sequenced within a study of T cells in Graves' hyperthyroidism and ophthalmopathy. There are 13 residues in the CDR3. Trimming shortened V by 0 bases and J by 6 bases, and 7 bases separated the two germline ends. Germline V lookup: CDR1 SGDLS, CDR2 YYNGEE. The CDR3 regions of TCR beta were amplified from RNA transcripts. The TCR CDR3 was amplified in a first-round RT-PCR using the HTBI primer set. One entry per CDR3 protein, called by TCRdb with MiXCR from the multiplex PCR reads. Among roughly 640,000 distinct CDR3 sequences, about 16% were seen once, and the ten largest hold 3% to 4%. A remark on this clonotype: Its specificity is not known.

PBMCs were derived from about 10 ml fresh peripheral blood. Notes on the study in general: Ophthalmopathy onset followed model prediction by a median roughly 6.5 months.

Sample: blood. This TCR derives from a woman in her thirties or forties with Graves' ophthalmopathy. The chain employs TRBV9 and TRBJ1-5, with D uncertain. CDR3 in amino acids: CASSVEGSQPQHF. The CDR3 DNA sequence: TGTGCCAGCAGCGTAGAAGGGAGTCAGCCCCAGCATTTT.